The clone carrying this T cell receptor beta chain has more than one count but fewer than ten. Its specificity is not known. The data are from a study of a mutant IDH1 vaccine in newly diagnosed glioma. From germline, CDR1 is LGHNA and CDR2 YSLEER. V dropped 0 bases and J dropped 9; count of bases not matched to a gene: 6. CDR3 length: 16 amino acids. The time point: week 35, safety follow-up. Every vaccination contained 300 ug of the mutant IDH1 20-mer peptide and was paired with topical imiquimod. Using immunoSEQ multiplex PCR, the repertoire was profiled, and TCRdb retains in-frame clones only, with some absent. This table has around 60,000 clones, roughly 76% appearing once.

This receptor was identified in a man aged 35-49 years with glioma. The J gene is TRBJ2-1, the V gene TRBV4-3; TRBD2 matches at 12 bases. This sample comprised PBMCs, obtained from a glioma patient whose treatment included an IDH1 peptide vaccine. CDR3 in DNA: TGCGCCAGCAGCCAAGATCCCCGACTAGCGGGAGTTGAGCAGTTCTTC. This translates into CASSQDPRLAGVEQFF.